This T cell receptor beta chain emerged from a study of T cells in Graves' hyperthyroidism and ophthalmopathy. Using RNA transcripts as the source, TCR beta CDR3 regions were amplified. A set of HTBI primers served as the primers for a first-round RT-PCR of the TCR CDR3. TCRdb itself ran the multiplex PCR reads through MiXCR, one entry per CDR3 protein. The table has 380,000 or so distinct CDR3 sequences, 14% seen once. In its sample, this clonotype was seen a few times. Its antigen is as yet unknown. Regarding the study as a whole: Ophthalmopathy prediction by the model preceded onset by a median about 6 months.

The sequenced sample consisted of blood. The sequence was obtained from a woman younger than 45 with Graves' hyperthyroidism.

For the CDR3, the DNA is TGCAGTGCTAGGAAGGACGTCAATGAGCAGTTCTTC. Translated, it gives CSARKDVNEQFF. The chain is built from TRBV20-1 and TRBJ2-1; D remains unclear. From germline, CDR1 is DFQATT and CDR2 SNEGSKA (reference sequence). V gave up 3 bases and J gave up 6 bases, with 9 bases separating them. The CDR3 is 12 amino acids.